Presented here are 5 T cell receptor beta chains from one specimen sequenced in a study of blood T cell repertoires in COVID-19. Sequenced by immunoSEQ multiplex PCR; TCRdb stores in-frame clones only, minus some. The repertoire holds tens of thousands of clones, with around 90% as singletons. The sequencing input was peripheral blood. All receptors derive from a woman of 80 years or more with acute or convalescent COVID-19.

The rearrangement joins TRBV5-1 to TRBJ2-1, with 9 bases identical to TRBD1. Unmatched junction bases numbered 7, after V lost 3 bases and J lost 9 bases. The CDR3 is 14 amino acids. Looked up from germline, CDR1 is SGHRS and CDR2 is YFSETQ. The CDR3 DNA is TGCGCCAGCAGCTGGGGACAGGGTTTGGGTGAGCAGTTCTTC. The encoded protein is CASSWGQGLGEQFF.

J is TRBJ1-2 and V is TRBV2, with 8 bases fitting TRBD1. The CDR3 runs 16 residues. Germline loops: CDR1 SNHLY, CDR2 FYNNEI. V lost 7 bases to trimming and J lost 0 bases; unmatched junction nucleotides: 10. CDR3 nucleotide sequence: TGTGCCAGCATGAGGCAGGGGGCATTAACTAACTATGGCTACACCTTC. Residues: CASMRQGALTNYGYTF.

The rearrangement uses TRBV6-2 or TRBV6-3 and TRBJ2-2, with 9 bases that match TRBD2. CDR1 and CDR2 (germline): MNHEY, SVGEGT. This CDR3 contains 17 residues. V dropped 3 bases and J dropped 4; count of bases not matched to a gene: 9. The CDR3 DNA follows: TGTGCCAGCAGTTATGGGCGGGGGGGCCGCGGCACCGGGGAGCTGTTTTTT. Translation gives CASSYGRGGRGTGELFF.

V and J are TRBV30 and TRBJ1-5; 10 bases line up with TRBD1. This CDR3 is 18 amino acids long. Germline values: CDR1 GTSNPN, CDR2 SVGIG (reference sequence). Unmatched junction bases numbered 15, after V lost 2 bases and J lost 5 bases. The CDR3: CAWSSGAGTGARYQPQHF. The DNA of the CDR3 is TGTGCCTGGAGTTCAGGGGCCGGGACAGGGGCTCGTTATCAGCCCCAGCATTTT.

The chain recombines TRBV3-1 (or the pseudogene TRBV3-2) with TRBJ2-1; the match to TRBD2 covers 8 bases. Germline CDR1 reads LGHDT; CDR2 reads YNNKEL (reference sequence). This CDR3 contains 15 residues. After removal of 1 base from V and 4 bases from J, the junction contained 3 bases not matched to a gene. CDR3 protein: CASSQGGGGYNEQFF. The CDR3, as DNA: TGTGCCAGCAGCCAAGGAGGCGGGGGGTACAATGAGCAGTTCTTC.